The 17 T cell receptor beta chains below all came from one sample that was sequenced in a study of molecular identifiers for immune sequencing clone quantification. A single record per CDR3 protein comes from TCRdb applying MiXCR to the PCR reads. This table has hundreds of thousands of distinct CDR3 sequences, 15% to 20% appearing once. Source material: naive CD8+ T cells from blood, with Jurkat cell RNA spiked in. As for subset: FACS-sorted CD8+CD4-CCR7+CD45RA+ naive T cells. The receptors come from a human donor in good health. Some libraries in this study had Jurkat cell RNA spiked in.

This clonotype appeared once. A much more abundant neighbour one base away suggests this may be a read error. The V call is TRBV7-9, the J call TRBJ1-1; D is uncertain. This CDR3 has 10 amino acids. Germline V gene sequence: CDR1 SEHNR, CDR2 FQNEAQ (reference sequence). In DNA, the CDR3 is TGTGACAGCAGCCCCCGGGAAGCTTTCTTT. Protein product: CDSSPREAFF.

The sample holds a few counts of this clonotype. The chain couples TRBV30 to TRBJ2-1, with D possibly being TRBD1 (6 bases). This CDR3 region has 15 residues. V lost 2 bases, J lost 8 bases, and 19 bases lay in between. Germline V gene lookup returns CDR1 GTSNPN and CDR2 SVGIG (reference sequence). Written as DNA, the CDR3 is TGTGCCTGGAGTATAAACAGGGTAGGGATTGATGAGCAGTTCTTC. This codes for CAWSINRVGIDEQFF.

V gene TRBV29-1 combines with J gene TRBJ2-5, with a weak D call TRBD2 (6 bases). CDR1 and CDR2 (germline): SQVTM, ANQGSEA. The CDR3 runs 13 residues. The V and J ends lost 4 bases and 5 bases respectively, with 14 bases between them. This CDR3 reads CSVGGGEVETQYF. The CDR3 nucleotides are TGCAGCGTTGGTGGAGGGGAGGTTGAGACCCAGTACTTC.

In the case of this clonotype: This CDR3 fails to terminate in the conserved phenylalanine or tryptophan, so it likely reflects a read error. V usage is TRBV7-9 and J usage is TRBJ1-4, with 8 nucleotides matching TRBD1. The CDR3 spans 15 residues. Trimming took 2 bases from V and 4 from J; bases not matched to a gene: 3. Germline V gives CDR1 SEHNR, CDR2 FQNEAQ (reference sequence). CDR3 in DNA: TGTGCCAGCAGCTTAACAGACAGGGGTAATGAAAAACTGTTTTCT. Translating it yields CASSLTDRGNEKLFS.

This clonotype was seen at least ten times. V usage is TRBV4-3 and J usage is TRBJ2-7; tentative D call: TRBD2 (6 bases). The CDR3 consists of 15 residues. The germline CDR1 and CDR2 sequences are LGHNA and YSLEER. V was pared by 4 bases and J by 1 base, with 14 bases between. CDR3 sequence reads: CASSPSLGTSYEQYF. CDR3 DNA: TGCGCCAGCAGCCCAAGTTTGGGGACTTCCTACGAGCAGTACTTC.

As regards this clonotype: At one end, the junction sequence differs from germline, possibly due to a read error. The chain uses TRBV4-1 and TRBJ1-2, with D possibly matching TRBD1 (5 bases). Germline V gene sequence: CDR1 MGHRA, CDR2 YSYEKL. This CDR3 spans 16 amino acids. This CDR3 is CASSQVMGRTNYGNTF. The CDR3 DNA reads as TGCGCCAGCAGCCAAGTTATGGGGCGAACTAACTATGGCAACACCTTC.

The V and J genes are TRBV19 and TRBJ2-2, with D perhaps TRBD1 (5 bases). V lost 6 bases and J 0 bases, leaving 14 bases between the germline ends. The germline V gene encodes CDR1 LNHDA and CDR2 SQIVND (reference sequence). This CDR3 region has 16 residues. The CDR3 is CASSPTDFSNTGELFF. CDR3 nucleotide sequence: TGTGCCAGTAGCCCGACAGATTTCTCGAACACCGGGGAGCTGTTTTTT.

This clonotype has a count of ten or more. J is TRBJ2-7 and V is TRBV4-3; 12 nucleotides line up with TRBD1. Per germline, CDR1 LGHNA and CDR2 YSLEER. V shed 0 bases and J 7 bases; nucleotides not matched to a gene: 13. The CDR3 is made up of 18 amino acids. CDR3 coding DNA: TGCGCCAGCAGCCAAGATTCGGGACCGGGACAGGGGGCGCGAGAGCAGTACTTC. Amino acid sequence: CASSQDSGPGQGAREQYF.

This clonotype was seen only a few times. V is TRBV4-3 and J is TRBJ1-1; unclear D gene. Germline V gene lookup returns CDR1 LGHNA and CDR2 YSLEER. The V end was cut by 0 bases, the J end by 3 bases, with 11 bases between. This CDR3 has 15 amino acids. CDR3 residues: CASSQDYGGYTEAFF. The CDR3 DNA reads TGCGCCAGCAGCCAAGATTACGGCGGTTACACTGAAGCTTTCTTT.

This clonotype was recorded at least ten times. The chain couples TRBV20-1 to TRBJ2-7, with 12 bases identical to TRBD2. CDR1 DFQATT and CDR2 SNEGSKA come from the germline V gene (reference sequence). This CDR3 is built from 13 residues. Trimming cost V 8 bases and J 4 bases; bases outside gene matches: 6. The chain's CDR3 is CSYSTSGRYEQYF. DNA for the CDR3: TGCAGTTACTCGACTAGCGGGAGATACGAGCAGTACTTC.

This clonotype was seen ten or more times. V and J are TRBV4-3 and TRBJ1-5; D is unresolved. Germline lookup yields CDR1 LGHNA and CDR2 YSLEER. This CDR3 region has 19 residues. V shed 0 bases and J shed 0 bases, with 18 bases lying between them. The CDR3 loop reads CASSQDYGWGAYSNQPQHF. The DNA for the CDR3 is TGCGCCAGCAGCCAAGATTACGGATGGGGAGCCTATAGCAATCAGCCCCAGCATTTT.

This clonotype came up a few times. J is TRBJ1-1 and V is TRBV2; 9 nucleotides align to TRBD1. This CDR3 spans 16 amino acids. CDR1 and CDR2 (germline): SNHLY, FYNNEI. The junction had 6 bases not matched to a gene; V was cut back by 3 bases and J by 1 base. The CDR3, as DNA: TGTGCCAGCAGTGAGGCAGAGGACAGGGGGAACACTGAAGCTTTCTTT. Amino acids: CASSEAEDRGNTEAFF.

This clonotype has only a few counts. This chain uses TRBV11-1 with TRBJ2-1; the D is unclear. Trimming took 3 bases from V and 8 from J, leaving 11 bases between them. CDR1 and CDR2 from the germline V gene are SGHAT and FQDESV (reference sequence). The CDR3 covers 13 residues. CDR3 nucleotides: TGTGCCAGCAGCTTGAACTCTTGGGATGAGCAGTTCTTC. This codes for CASSLNSWDEQFF.

This clonotype has more than one count but fewer than ten. In DNA form, the CDR3 reads TGCAGTGCTAGCGGGCTAGCGGGAGGGGGTTCCCACACAGATACGCAGTATTTT. Amino acids: CSASGLAGGGSHTDTQYF. V and J are TRBV20-1 and TRBJ2-3, with TRBD2 matching over 12 bases. With V trimmed by 3 bases and J by 2 bases, 12 bases remained unmatched. The CDR3 contains 18 residues. The germline V gene has CDR1 DFQATT and CDR2 SNEGSKA (reference sequence).

This clonotype occurred once. It may be a read error: a sequence one base away is much more abundant. The gene calls are TRBV29-1 and TRBJ2-1; 12 bases line up with TRBD2. This CDR3 region has 15 residues. V was pared by 4 bases and J by 6 bases, with 7 bases of the junction left unmatched. Germline CDR1 reads SQVTM; CDR2 reads ANQGSEA. The CDR3, as DNA: TGCAGCGTTGGACCGACTAGCGGGGGCTTCAATGAGCAGTTCTTC. It specifies CSVGPTSGGFNEQFF.

Many counts were recorded for this clonotype. The CDR3 loop reads CASSFPDSPETQYF. The CDR3, as DNA: TGTGCCAGCAGCTTCCCCGACAGCCCTGAGACCCAGTACTTC. J is TRBJ2-5 and V is TRBV9; D may be TRBD1 (5 bases). CDR3 length equals 14 residues. With 4 bases removed from V and 5 bases from J, the gap between germline ends came to 15 bases. Germline V gives CDR1 SGDLS, CDR2 YYNGEE.

The gene calls are TRBV5-4 and TRBJ1-1, with a possible D match to TRBD1 (5 bases). CDR3 length: 13 residues. Trimming pared 7 bases from V and 4 bases from J, leaving 14 bases between. The germline gives CDR1 SGHNT, CDR2 YYREEE (reference sequence). The CDR3 bases are TGTGCCAGCGGTCCCGGGGCGGGCACTGAAGCTTTCTTT. Translated: CASGPGAGTEAFF.